This T cell receptor (beta chain) was sequenced in a study of shared clonotypes between healthy human individuals. This table comes from immunoSEQ multiplex PCR, and its TCRdb copy is limited to in-frame clones, with some not included. This sample yields over a million clones, of which roughly 70% are seen a single time; approximately 1.5% belongs to the top ten. This clone was counted many times. The target antigen is unknown. Within the sample, other DNA sequences also encode this same CDR3. V lost 1 base, J lost 3 bases, and 5 bases stayed unmatched. Germline assignment: CDR1 SGHTA and CDR2 FQGNSA. The CDR3 length is 17 residues. Study-wide points: Blood was the only sampled material, and tissue repertoires likely differ.

The TCR comes from a young man in good health. This chain links TRBV7-2 with TRBJ2-7; TRBD2 matches at 14 bases. Input material: memory CD4+ T cells sorted from blood. As to subset: CD45RA-negative fraction. CDR3 residues: CASSLVAGTSGSYEQYF. CDR3 nucleotide sequence: TGTGCCAGCAGCTTAGTGGCGGGGACTAGCGGGAGCTACGAGCAGTACTTC.